The source of this TCR beta chain is a study of T cell clonotyping in hematopoietic cell transplantation. Germline V gene data show CDR1 as MNHEY and CDR2 as SVGAGI. Trimming removed 2 bases at V and 7 bases at J, with 12 bases between. CDR3 length: 15 residues. The time point is: recipient sample about 28 days before transplant, after cytoreduction. Assay used: immunoSEQ multiplex PCR; TCRdb lists only in-frame clones, some missing. The sample includes over 25,000 clones, around 80% of them seen just once. Specimen: peripheral blood mononuclear cells, collected before stem cell transplant. The TCR comes from a woman aged 25 to 39 with chronic myeloid leukemia. Some clones in this sample may be carry-over from other donors' samples. The V gene is TRBV6-5, the J gene TRBJ1-6; D remains ambiguous. The CDR3 nucleotides read TGTGCCAGCAGTTACGGGCAGAGGTTCAATTCACCCCTCCACTTT. Encoded protein: CASSYGQRFNSPLHF.